The rows below give T cell receptor beta chains drawn from one sample of a study of CD8 T cells in ankylosing spondylitis. TCRdb re-called the 5' RACE reads through MiXCR, storing one row per CDR3 protein. The table lists fewer than 750,000 distinct CDR3 sequences, roughly 19% of them singletons, with around 19% in the top ten. Specimen: blood, either unsorted or a sorted T cell fraction (not recorded which). The receptors derive from a male donor with ankylosing spondylitis. The CDR3 runs from the conserved cysteine through the conserved F or W. D genes are given only for firm matches. Some rows have no size entry. The others give once, few or many, or a class for an expanded clone.

V: TRBV18; size: .; J: TRBJ2-5; D: .; CDR3: CASSPQSGYTETQYF; DNA: TGTGCCAGCTCACCGCAGTCGGGTTATACGGAGACCCAGTACTTC
V: TRBV4-1; size: .; J: TRBJ2-3; D: TRBD2; CDR3: CASSQGVGGAWGGTDTQYF; DNA: TGCGCCAGCAGCCAAGGAGTCGGGGGGGCCTGGGGCGGCACAGATACGCAGTATTTT
V: TRBV18; size: .; J: TRBJ2-7; D: .; CDR3: CASGEAYEQYF; DNA: TGTGCCAGCGGGGAAGCCTACGAGCAGTACTTC
V: TRBV7-9; size: .; J: TRBJ2-2; D: .; CDR3: CASSLEQGPGELFF; DNA: TGTGCCAGCAGCTTAGAACAGGGCCCCGGGGAGCTGTTTTTT
V: TRBV5-6; size: .; J: TRBJ2-7; D: .; CDR3: CASSGGDTYTYEQYF; DNA: TGTGCCAGCAGCGGGGGGGACACCTATACCTACGAGCAGTACTTC
V: TRBV20-1; size: few; J: TRBJ1-1; D: .; CDR3: CSARVRAQRGDTEAFF; DNA: TGCAGTGCTAGAGTTAGGGCACAGAGAGGGGACACTGAAGCTTTCTTT
V: TRBV29-1; size: many; J: TRBJ2-7; D: .; CDR3: CSVRGAAYEQYF; DNA: TGCAGCGTTCGTGGAGCAGCCTACGAGCAGTACTTC
V: TRBV6-2/TRBV6-3; size: .; J: TRBJ2-1; D: TRBD1; CDR3: CASSYSGTGLYNEQFF; DNA: TGTGCCAGCAGTTACTCGGGGACAGGACTATACAATGAGCAGTTCTTC
V: TRBV20-1; size: .; J: TRBJ1-1; D: .; CDR3: CSASGGALGTEAFF; DNA: TGCAGTGCTAGTGGGGGTGCCTTGGGCACTGAAGCTTTCTTT
V: TRBV27; size: .; J: TRBJ2-1; D: .; CDR3: CASTERIHNEQFF; DNA: TGTGCCAGCACTGAGAGAATCCACAATGAGCAGTTCTTC
V: TRBV5-6; size: few; J: TRBJ1-6; D: TRBD1; CDR3: CASSLLQGGSPLHF; DNA: TGTGCCAGCAGCTTGTTACAGGGGGGCTCACCCCTCCACTTT
V: TRBV12-3/TRBV12-4; size: .; J: TRBJ2-1; D: TRBD2; CDR3: CASSPALAGVYNEQFF; DNA: TGTGCCAGCAGTCCGGCACTAGCGGGAGTCTACAATGAGCAGTTCTTC
V: TRBV4-3; size: few; J: TRBJ2-7; D: .; CDR3: CASSHVTGTKAYEQYF; DNA: TGCGCCAGCAGCCACGTAACCGGGACCAAAGCCTACGAGCAGTACTTC
V: TRBV20-1; size: few; J: TRBJ2-2; D: .; CDR3: CSARVPPGGHQNTGELFF; DNA: TGCAGTGCTAGAGTTCCCCCAGGGGGGCATCAAAACACCGGGGAGCTGTTTTTT
V: TRBV9; size: few; J: TRBJ2-7; D: TRBD1; CDR3: CASSAGQGPSALYEQYF; DNA: TGTGCCAGCAGCGCGGGACAGGGGCCGAGTGCTCTCTACGAGCAGTACTTC
V: TRBV7-9; size: few; J: TRBJ2-2; D: .; CDR3: CASSGQGTGELFF; DNA: TGTGCCAGCAGCGGCCAGGGGACCGGGGAGCTGTTTTTT
V: TRBV28; size: once; J: TRBJ1-6; D: .; CDR3: CASSFMAGAIFSPLHF; DNA: TGTGCCAGCAGTTTTATGGCGGGAGCAATTTTTTCACCCCTCCACTTT
V: TRBV5-1; size: .; J: TRBJ2-5; D: TRBD1; CDR3: CASSSQTGAGATQYF; DNA: TGCGCCAGCAGCTCCCAGACAGGGGCCGGTGCGACCCAGTACTTC
V: TRBV12-3/TRBV12-4; size: few; J: TRBJ2-1; D: TRBD1; CDR3: CASSLLGTGLNEQFF; DNA: TGTGCCAGCAGTTTATTAGGGACAGGGCTAAATGAGCAGTTCTTC
V: TRBV30; size: .; J: TRBJ2-2; D: TRBD2; CDR3: CAWSVLPGLPTGELFF; DNA: TGTGCCTGGAGTGTACTTCCGGGACTACCTACCGGGGAGCTGTTTTTT
V: TRBV12-3/TRBV12-4; size: many; J: TRBJ2-1; D: TRBD2; CDR3: CASSSGLAGVYEQFF; DNA: TGTGCCAGCAGTTCGGGACTAGCGGGAGTGTATGAGCAGTTCTTC
V: TRBV18; size: few; J: TRBJ2-7; D: TRBD1; CDR3: CASSPTGGGHEQYF; DNA: TGTGCCAGCTCACCGACAGGGGGAGGCCACGAGCAGTACTTC
V: TRBV18; size: few; J: TRBJ2-7; D: .; CDR3: CASGRGQTIYEQYF; DNA: TGTGCCAGCGGGCGGGGACAGACAATCTACGAGCAGTACTTC
V: TRBV20-1; size: .; J: TRBJ1-2; D: TRBD1; CDR3: CSATGTATNYGYTF; DNA: TGCAGTGCTACCGGGACAGCGACTAACTATGGCTACACCTTC
V: TRBV5-1; size: .; J: TRBJ2-5; D: .; CDR3: CASSFGSGQETQYF; DNA: TGCGCCAGCAGCTTTGGTAGCGGCCAAGAGACCCAGTACTTC
V: TRBV5-1; size: few; J: TRBJ2-7; D: TRBD2; CDR3: CASSSGLADAYEQYF; DNA: TGCGCCAGCAGCTCGGGACTAGCGGACGCCTACGAGCAGTACTTC
V: TRBV20-1; size: .; J: TRBJ2-5; D: .; CDR3: CSARDLRGQETQYF; DNA: TGCAGTGCTAGAGATCTGCGGGGCCAAGAGACCCAGTACTTC